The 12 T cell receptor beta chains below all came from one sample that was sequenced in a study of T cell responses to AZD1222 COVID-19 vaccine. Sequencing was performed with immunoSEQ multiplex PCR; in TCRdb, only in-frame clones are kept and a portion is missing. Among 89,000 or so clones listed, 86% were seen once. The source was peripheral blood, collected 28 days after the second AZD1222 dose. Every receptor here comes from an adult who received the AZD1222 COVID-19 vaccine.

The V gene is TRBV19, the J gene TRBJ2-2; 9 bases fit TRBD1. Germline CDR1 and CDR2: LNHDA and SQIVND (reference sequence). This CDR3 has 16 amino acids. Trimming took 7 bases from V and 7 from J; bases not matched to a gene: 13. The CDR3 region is CASNQSPGQGIGELFF. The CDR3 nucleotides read TGTGCCAGTAACCAATCACCGGGACAGGGAATCGGGGAGCTGTTTTTT.

CDR3 amino acids: CASSMTGRSPLHF. CDR3 nucleotides: TGTGCCAGCAGCATGACAGGGAGGTCACCCCTCCACTTT. This chain links TRBV7-3 with TRBJ1-6; 7 nucleotides match TRBD1. Germline assignment: CDR1 SGHTA and CDR2 FQGTGA. V was pared by 5 bases and J by 10 bases, with 5 bases of the junction left unmatched. The CDR3 loop spans 13 amino acids.

CDR3 sequence (DNA): TGTGCCACCAGTGACCCCGCCGGGACAGGGGATTCTGAGCAGTTCTTC. Amino acids: CATSDPAGTGDSEQFF. The gene calls are TRBV24-1 and TRBJ2-1, with 10 bases aligning to TRBD1. The CDR3 has 16 amino acids. V lost 4 bases, J lost 9 bases, and 11 bases stayed unmatched. The germline V gene has CDR1 KGHDR and CDR2 SFDVKD.

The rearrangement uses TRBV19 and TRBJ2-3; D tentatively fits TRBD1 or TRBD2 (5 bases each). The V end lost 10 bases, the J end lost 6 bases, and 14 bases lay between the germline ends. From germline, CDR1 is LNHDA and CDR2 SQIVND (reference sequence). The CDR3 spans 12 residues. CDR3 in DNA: TGTGCCACCTCCCTGAGGGACGATACGCAGTATTTT. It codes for CATSLRDDTQYF.

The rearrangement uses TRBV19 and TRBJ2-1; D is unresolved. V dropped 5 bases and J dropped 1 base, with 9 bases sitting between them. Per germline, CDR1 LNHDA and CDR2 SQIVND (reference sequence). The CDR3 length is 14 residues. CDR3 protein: CASSVTGSYNEQFF. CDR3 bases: TGTGCCAGTAGTGTAACCGGGTCCTACAATGAGCAGTTCTTC.

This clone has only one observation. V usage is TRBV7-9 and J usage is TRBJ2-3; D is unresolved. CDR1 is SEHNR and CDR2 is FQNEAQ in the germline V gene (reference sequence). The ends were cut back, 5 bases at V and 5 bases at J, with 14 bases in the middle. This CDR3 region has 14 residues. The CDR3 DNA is TGTGCCAGCAGCGCTCCTCAGGTGGAAGATACGCAGTATTTT. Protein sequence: CASSAPQVEDTQYF.

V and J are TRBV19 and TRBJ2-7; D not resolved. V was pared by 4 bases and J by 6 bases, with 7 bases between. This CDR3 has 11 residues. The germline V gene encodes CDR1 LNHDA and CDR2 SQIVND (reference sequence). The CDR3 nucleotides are TGTGCCAGTAGTACCCCGGGCGAGCAGTACTTC. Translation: CASSTPGEQYF.

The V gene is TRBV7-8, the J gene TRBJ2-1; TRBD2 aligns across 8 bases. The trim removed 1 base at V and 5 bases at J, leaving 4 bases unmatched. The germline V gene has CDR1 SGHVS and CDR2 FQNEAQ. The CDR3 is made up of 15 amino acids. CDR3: CASSLVGTRHNEQFF. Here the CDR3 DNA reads TGTGCCAGCAGCTTAGTTGGGACTAGACACAATGAGCAGTTCTTC.

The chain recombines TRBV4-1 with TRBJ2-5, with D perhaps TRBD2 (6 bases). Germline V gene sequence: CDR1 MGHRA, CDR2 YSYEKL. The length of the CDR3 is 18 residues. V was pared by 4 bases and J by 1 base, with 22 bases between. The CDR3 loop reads CASSLQVGGGLAQETQYF. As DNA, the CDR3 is TGCGCCAGCAGCCTTCAAGTGGGGGGTGGGTTGGCCCAAGAGACCCAGTACTTC.

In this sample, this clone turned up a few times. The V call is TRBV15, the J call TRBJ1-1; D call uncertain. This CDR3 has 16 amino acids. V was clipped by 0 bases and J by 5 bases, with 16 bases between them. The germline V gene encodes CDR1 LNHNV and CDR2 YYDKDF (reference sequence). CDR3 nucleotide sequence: TGTGCCACCAGCAGAGATCATGGGCCGACGGGGACTGAAGCTTTCTTT. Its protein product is CATSRDHGPTGTEAFF.

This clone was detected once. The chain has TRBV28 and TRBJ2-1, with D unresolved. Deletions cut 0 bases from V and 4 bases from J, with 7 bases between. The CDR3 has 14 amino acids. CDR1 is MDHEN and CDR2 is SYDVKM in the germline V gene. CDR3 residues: CASSLWVGYNEQFF. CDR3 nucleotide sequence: TGTGCCAGCAGTTTATGGGTGGGGTACAATGAGCAGTTCTTC.

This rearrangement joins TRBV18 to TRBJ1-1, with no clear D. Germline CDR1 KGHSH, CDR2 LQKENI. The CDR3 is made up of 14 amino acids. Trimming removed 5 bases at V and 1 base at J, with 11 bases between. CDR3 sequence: CASSSLEGNTEAFF. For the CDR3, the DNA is TGTGCCAGCTCATCGCTAGAGGGGAACACTGAAGCTTTCTTT.